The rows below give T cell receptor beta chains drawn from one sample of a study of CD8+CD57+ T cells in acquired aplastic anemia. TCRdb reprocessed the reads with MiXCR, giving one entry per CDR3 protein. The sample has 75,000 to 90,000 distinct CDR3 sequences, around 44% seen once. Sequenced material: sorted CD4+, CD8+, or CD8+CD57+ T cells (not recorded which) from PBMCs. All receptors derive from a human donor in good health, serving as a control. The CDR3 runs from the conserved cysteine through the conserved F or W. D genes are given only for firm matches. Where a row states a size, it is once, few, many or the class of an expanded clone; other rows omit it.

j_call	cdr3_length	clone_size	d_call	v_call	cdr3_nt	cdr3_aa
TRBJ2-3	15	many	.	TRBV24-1	TGTGCCACCAGTGAAGCCGGGACAATCACAGATACGCAGTATTTT	CATSEAGTITDTQYF
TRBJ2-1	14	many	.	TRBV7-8	TGTGCCAGCAGCGCCCGACTAGACTACAATGAGCAGTTCTTC	CASSARLDYNEQFF
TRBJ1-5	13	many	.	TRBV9	TGTGCCAGCAGCGTAGCTACTGGGCAGCCCCAGCATTTT	CASSVATGQPQHF
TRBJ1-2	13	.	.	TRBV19	TGTGCCAGTATGCAGGGAGGATCCTATGGCTACACCTTC	CASMQGGSYGYTF
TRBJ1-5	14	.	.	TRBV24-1	TGTGCCACCAGTGAGGCAGGTTTTGGTCAGCCCCAGCATTTT	CATSEAGFGQPQHF
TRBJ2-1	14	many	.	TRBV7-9	TGTGCCAGCAGCCCCGTGGCGCCGTACAATGAGCAGTTCTTC	CASSPVAPYNEQFF
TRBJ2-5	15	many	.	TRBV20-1	TGCAGCCTGACTAGGGACACGGGGTACCAAGAGACCCAGTACTTC	CSLTRDTGYQETQYF
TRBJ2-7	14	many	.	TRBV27	TGTGCCAGCAGGACCAGCGCTCTCAACTACGAGCAGTACTTC	CASRTSALNYEQYF
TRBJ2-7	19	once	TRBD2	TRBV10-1	TGCGCCAGCAGTGAGTGTAACGGACTAGCGGGACGGTCTCACTACGAGCAGTACTTC	CASSECNGLAGRSHYEQYF
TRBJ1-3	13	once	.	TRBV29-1	TGCAGCGCCCCAAGGGGAGGGTTGAACACCATATATTTT	CSAPRGGLNTIYF
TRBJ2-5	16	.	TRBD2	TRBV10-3	TGTGCCATCAGTGCAGGGACTAGCGGGCCCTGGGAGACCCAGTACTTC	CAISAGTSGPWETQYF
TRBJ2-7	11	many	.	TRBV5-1	TGCGCCAGCAGGGCGGGTATCGAGCAGTACTTC	CASRAGIEQYF
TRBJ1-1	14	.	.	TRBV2	TGTGCCAGCATCCCCGGGGGGAGGAACACTGAAGCTTTCTTT	CASIPGGRNTEAFF
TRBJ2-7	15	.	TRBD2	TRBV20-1	TGCAGTGCTGGGGAGAGCGGGGTTCCACTCTACAAGCAGTACTTC	CSAGESGVPLYKQYF
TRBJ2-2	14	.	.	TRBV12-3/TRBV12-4	TGTGCCAGCAGTTTATCCCTTAGCACCGGGGAGCTGTTTTTT	CASSLSLSTGELFF
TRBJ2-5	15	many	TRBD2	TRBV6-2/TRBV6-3	TGTGCCAGCAGTTACCCGACTAGCGGGCAAGAGACCCAGTACTTC	CASSYPTSGQETQYF
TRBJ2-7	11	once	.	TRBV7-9	TGTGCCAGCAGGACGGGCCGCGAGCAGTACTTC	CASRTGREQYF
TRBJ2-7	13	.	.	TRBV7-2	TGTGCCAGCAGCAGGGCCGAGCTTTACGAGCAGTACTTC	CASSRAELYEQYF
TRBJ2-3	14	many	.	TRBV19	TGTGCCAGTATGCGGGGACGGTATTCAGATACGCAGTATTTT	CASMRGRYSDTQYF
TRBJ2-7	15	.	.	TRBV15	TGTGCCACCAGCAGGGAGGCTCGACAGGGAGGCGAGCAGTACTTC	CATSREARQGGEQYF
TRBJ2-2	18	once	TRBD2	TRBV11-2	TGTGCCAGCAGCTTACCTAGCGGGAGTTATCAGTACACCGGGGAGCTGTTTTTT	CASSLPSGSYQYTGELFF
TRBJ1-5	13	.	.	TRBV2	TGTGCCAGCAGGGTACAGGGCAATCAGCCCCAGCATTTT	CASRVQGNQPQHF
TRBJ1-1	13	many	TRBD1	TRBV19	TGTGCCAGCCGTTACTCAGGGGGCACTGAAGCTTTCTTT	CASRYSGGTEAFF
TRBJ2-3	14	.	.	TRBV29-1	TGCAGCGTTGGTACCGGACAAGCACCGGATACGCAGTATTTT	CSVGTGQAPDTQYF
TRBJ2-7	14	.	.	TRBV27	TGTGCCAGCAGTTTAATCGGGGGGCCCTACGAGCAGTACTTC	CASSLIGGPYEQYF
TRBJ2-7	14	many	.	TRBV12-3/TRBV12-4	TGTGCCAGCAGCCCGATCGGACAGACCTACGAGCAGTACTTC	CASSPIGQTYEQYF
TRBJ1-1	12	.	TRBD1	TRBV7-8	TGTGCCAGCAGCTTTGACAGGGGGTCAGCTTTCTTT	CASSFDRGSAFF
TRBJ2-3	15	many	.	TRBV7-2	TGTGCCAGCAGCTACTCCGGTACACAGTCAGATACGCAGTATTTT	CASSYSGTQSDTQYF
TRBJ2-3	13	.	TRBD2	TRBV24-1	TGTGCCACCAGTGATGTAGCGGGTGATACGCAGTATTTT	CATSDVAGDTQYF
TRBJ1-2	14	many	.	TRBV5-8	TGTGCCAGCAGCTTGGGAGGGATAGGCTATGGCTACACCTTC	CASSLGGIGYGYTF
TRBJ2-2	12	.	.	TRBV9	TGTGCCACCAAGACGAACACCGGGGAGCTGTTTTTT	CATKTNTGELFF
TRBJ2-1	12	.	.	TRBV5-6	TGTGCCAGCAGCTTGGTTCGAAATGAGCAGTTCTTC	CASSLVRNEQFF
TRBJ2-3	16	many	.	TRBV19	TGTGCCAGTAGTAGCGTAAAGGGACCATGGTTAGATACGCAGTATTTT	CASSSVKGPWLDTQYF